The rows below give T cell receptor beta chains drawn from one sample of a study of radiation and T cells in renal cell carcinoma. Libraries were prepared by immunoSEQ multiplex PCR; TCRdb keeps only in-frame clonotypes and omits some of them. The profile covers around 180,000 clones, with about 85% appearing a single time and around 11% taken by the ten largest. This specimen was blood, taken from a patient whose treatment included radiotherapy and nephrectomy. The receptor source for this set is a woman aged 45-60 years with renal cell carcinoma. CDR3s include the opening cysteine and the closing phenylalanine or tryptophan. The D gene is left open where the match is weak. Some rows have no size entry. The others give once, few or many, or a class for an expanded clone.

TGTGCCAGCAGTACTCTGAACCGCCGTGATCAGCCCCAGCATTTT	CASSTLNRRDQPQHF	NA	NA	TRBV27	TRBJ1-5
TGCGCCAGCAGCTTGACCGGCCCTACAGATGAAGCTTTCTTT	CASSLTGPTDEAFF	NA	NA	TRBV5-1	TRBJ1-1
TGTGCCAGCAGCTCGACCCTACACGTCAAGGGAAACACCATATATTTT	CASSSTLHVKGNTIYF	NA	NA	TRBV7-2	TRBJ1-3
TGTGCCAGCAGCGCCTTAGGGGAGGTGGGGATCTACACCTTC	CASSALGEVGIYTF	NA	NA	TRBV9	TRBJ1-2
TGTGCCAGCAGCTTAGGGTTGGGGGGCCTCCTAGATACGCAGTATTTT	CASSLGLGGLLDTQYF	NA	NA	TRBV11-3	TRBJ2-3
TGTGCCAGCAGCTTAGGGCAGGGCAACACTGAAGCTTTCTTT	CASSLGQGNTEAFF	NA	NA	TRBV11-3	TRBJ1-1
TGTGCCAGCAGCTCGGAGGACAGGGCGGGATATGGCTACACCTTC	CASSSEDRAGYGYTF	NA	TRBD1	TRBV11-2	TRBJ1-2
TGTGCCAGTAGTATATCCGGGAGTCCTAATGAAAAACTGTTTTTT	CASSISGSPNEKLFF	NA	NA	TRBV19	TRBJ1-4
TGTGCCTGGAGTGTAAACAGGAATAATTCACCCCTCCACTTT	CAWSVNRNNSPLHF	NA	NA	TRBV30	TRBJ1-6
TGTGCCAGTAGTACTCAGGACAGGCCTAATGAGCAGTTCTTC	CASSTQDRPNEQFF	NA	TRBD1	TRBV19	TRBJ2-1
TGTGCCAGCAGCAATATGAGGAACACCGGGGAGCTGTTTTTT	CASSNMRNTGELFF	NA	NA	TRBV21-1	TRBJ2-2
TGTGCCAGTAGTATTAACAGGGACACTGAAGCTTTCTTT	CASSINRDTEAFF	few	NA	TRBV19	TRBJ1-1
TGTGCCTGGAGGCCTTCCTTTCGACAGGGAAAAAGCCCCTATAATTCACCCCTCCACTTT	CAWRPSFRQGKSPYNSPLHF	NA	TRBD1	TRBV30	TRBJ1-6
TGTGCCAGCAGCTATAGAGGGGTAGGTTTTAATGAAAAACTGTTTTTT	CASSYRGVGFNEKLFF	NA	NA	TRBV7-2	TRBJ1-4
TGTGCCAGCAGTTATGAGACAGGGGACAATTCACCCCTCCACTTT	CASSYETGDNSPLHF	NA	TRBD1	TRBV6-5	TRBJ1-6
TGCGCCAGCAGCCAATTGGGGCGCTATGGCTACACCTTC	CASSQLGRYGYTF	few	NA	TRBV4-1	TRBJ1-2
TGCGCCAGCAGCCCTATGGACAGGGGTCAACCGGGGGAGACCCAGTACTTC	CASSPMDRGQPGETQYF	NA	TRBD1	TRBV4-1	TRBJ2-5
TGTGCCAGCAGGGGACTAGCGGGGGGGCGAGAGCAGTACTTC	CASRGLAGGREQYF	once	TRBD2	TRBV2	TRBJ2-7
TGTGCCAGCTCACCTGGGACAGGGCGACAGAACACTGAAGCTTTCTTT	CASSPGTGRQNTEAFF	NA	TRBD1	TRBV18	TRBJ1-1
TGCGCCAGCAGCTTGGATGGCAGGGCAACTGGAAACACCATATATTTT	CASSLDGRATGNTIYF	NA	NA	TRBV5-1	TRBJ1-3
TGTGCCAGTAGTGATATTCAGGGACAGGGAGGCCAGCCCCAGCATTTT	CASSDIQGQGGQPQHF	NA	TRBD1	TRBV19	TRBJ1-5
TGTGCCAGCAGCCTGGGGTGGGGTGGAGAGACCCAGTACTTC	CASSLGWGGETQYF	NA	NA	TRBV13	TRBJ2-5
TGTGCCAGCAGTGCACCTGGGATCGGGGAGCTGTTTTTT	CASSAPGIGELFF	NA	NA	TRBV2	TRBJ2-2
TGTGCCAGCAGTTCCCTGGGGGGGGCGGGACTGTTTTTT	CASSSLGGAGLFF	NA	NA	TRBV6-6	TRBJ1-4
TGTGCCAGCAGCTTGGAGGGACGCAGCCGCCAAGAGACCCAGTACTTC	CASSLEGRSRQETQYF	NA	NA	TRBV11-2	TRBJ2-5
TGTGCCAGCAGCCCGGGGTTTGGGGAGACCCAGTACTTC	CASSPGFGETQYF	NA	NA	TRBV6-5	TRBJ2-5
TGTGCCAGTAGTATCCCAGGGGTTTCTGGGGCCAACGTCCTGACTTTC	CASSIPGVSGANVLTF	NA	NA	TRBV19	TRBJ2-6
TGTGCCAGCAGCCTCCTTGACACTGAAGCTTTCTTT	CASSLLDTEAFF	NA	NA	TRBV7-2	TRBJ1-1
TGTGCCAGCAGTGAAAGCAGGGCGACTAGCTCCTACGAGCAGTACTTC	CASSESRATSSYEQYF	NA	NA	TRBV6-1	TRBJ2-7
TGCGCCAGCAGTCCGATTCTAGCGGGGGGCACAGATACGCAGTATTTT	CASSPILAGGTDTQYF	NA	TRBD2	TRBV5-1	TRBJ2-3
TGCGCCAGCAGCTTCGGGGGGCGGGAGACCCAGTACTTC	CASSFGGRETQYF	NA	NA	TRBV5-1	TRBJ2-5
TGTGCCAGCAGGACGGGACAGAGAGAGACCCAGTACTTC	CASRTGQRETQYF	NA	TRBD1	TRBV5-5	TRBJ2-5
TGTGCCAGCAGTACGGGACAGGAATATGGCTACACCTTC	CASSTGQEYGYTF	NA	TRBD1	TRBV6-5	TRBJ1-2
TGTGCCAGCAGCTTGTGGACAGGGGGTAATTCACCCCTCCACTTT	CASSLWTGGNSPLHF	NA	TRBD1	TRBV7-3	TRBJ1-6
TGTGCCAGCAGCTCTTTCCCAGGGGCATCCTACGAGCAGTACTTC	CASSSFPGASYEQYF	NA	NA	TRBV9	TRBJ2-7
TGTGCCAGCAGCAAACCTGGGCTAGCGGGGGATGAGCAGTTCTTC	CASSKPGLAGDEQFF	NA	NA	TRBV21-1	TRBJ2-1
TGTGCCAGCAGCCCCCCGGGACCCTACTATGGCTACACCTTC	CASSPPGPYYGYTF	NA	NA	TRBV7-6	TRBJ1-2
TGTGCCAGCAGTGAAGGGGGGGGAGATACGCAGTATTTT	CASSEGGGDTQYF	NA	TRBD2	TRBV2	TRBJ2-3
TGTGCCAGCAGGAGGACAAATAACTATGGCTACACCTTC	CASRRTNNYGYTF	NA	NA	TRBV2	TRBJ1-2
TGTGCCAGTAGTATATCCCCAGGCACAGATACGCAGTATTTT	CASSISPGTDTQYF	NA	NA	TRBV19	TRBJ2-3
TGTGCCAGCAGCCCATATCGAGCGGGGAATTACTACGAGCAGTACTTC	CASSPYRAGNYYEQYF	NA	TRBD2	TRBV28	TRBJ2-7
TGTGCCAGCAGAAGGGGGGGGAGGCAGCCCCAGCATTTT	CASRRGGRQPQHF	NA	NA	TRBV6-1	TRBJ1-5
TGCGCCAGCAGCCAACAGGGTCCCTACAATGAGCAGTTCTTC	CASSQQGPYNEQFF	NA	NA	TRBV4-1	TRBJ2-1
TGTGCCAGCAGCTTAACAAGGACAGAGAACTATGGCTACACCTTC	CASSLTRTENYGYTF	NA	NA	TRBV7-9	TRBJ1-2
TGTGCCAGCAGTGCGAGGAAAACAAACAGGGGAGTTAGGAAAGAGACCCAGTACTTC	CASSARKTNRGVRKETQYF	NA	TRBD1	TRBV6-1	TRBJ2-5
TGTGCCAGCAGCTACCGAATCAAGAGACAACCTACGGGGCAGTACTTC	CASSYRIKRQPTGQYF	NA	NA	TRBV7-8	TRBJ2-7
TGCAGTGCTAGAGTCGTGGACAGCATATATTTT	CSARVVDSIYF	NA	NA	TRBV20-1	TRBJ1-3
TGTGCCAGCAATCTATGGGGTGAAAAACTGTTTTTT	CASNLWGEKLFF	NA	NA	TRBV6-1	TRBJ1-4
TGCAGCTTTAGGGGATCTGGGGCCAACGTCCTGACTTTC	CSFRGSGANVLTF	NA	NA	TRBV29-1	TRBJ2-6